One TCR beta chain is described in this entry. Generated by immunoSEQ multiplex PCR, the TCRdb table keeps only in-frame clones and is missing some. This table has 200,000 to 250,000 clones, more than 75% appearing once. This record belongs to a study of blood T cell repertoires in COVID-19. Study-wide context: Sources were T cells, B-cell-depleted T cells, or PBMCs; the material itself was cDNA or gDNA.

Germline-derived CDR1 and CDR2 are SGHNT and YENEEA. CDR3 length: 13 amino acids. Trimming removed 1 base at V and 8 bases at J, with 6 bases between. The chain joins TRBV11-3 to TRBJ1-6; D is unclear. The specimen was peripheral blood. This receptor was taken from a woman older than 75 with COVID-19, enrolled during active disease. CDR3 nucleotides: TGTGCCAGCAGCTTAGCCCCCGATTCACCCCTCCACTTT. Amino acid sequence: CASSLAPDSPLHF.